Below, 32 T cell receptor beta chains from the same sample are listed, as sequenced in a study of T cells in Graves' hyperthyroidism and ophthalmopathy. What was amplified from RNA transcripts were TCR beta CDR3 regions. The HTBI set primed first-round TCR CDR3 RT-PCR. TCRdb re-called the multiplex PCR reads through MiXCR, storing one row per CDR3 protein. The table shows about 360,000 distinct CDR3 sequences, with over 10% occurring only once. The sample taken for sequencing was blood. Every receptor here comes from a woman under 30 with Graves' hyperthyroidism.

The chain combines TRBV5-1 with TRBJ2-2; D possibly uses TRBD1 or TRBD2 (5 bases each). CDR1 is SGHRS and CDR2 is YFSETQ in the germline V gene. V was trimmed by 6 bases and J by 8 bases, leaving 32 bases between them. CDR3 size: 19 residues. The CDR3 coding sequence is TGCGCCAGCACCTACCAATCCGGGGCAGGGCGGATTGTCGAAGGGGAGCTGTTTTTT. It is translated as CASTYQSGAGRIVEGELFF.

About this clonotype: Compared with germline, one end of the junction differs, possibly owing to a read error. J is TRBJ1-3 and V is TRBV7-9; the D is unclear. This CDR3 has 16 residues. Germline values: CDR1 SEHNR, CDR2 FQNEAQ (reference sequence). CDR3 sequence reads: CAGSLFVGSPGNTIYF. DNA for the CDR3: TGTGCCGGCAGCTTATTCGTCGGATCACCTGGAAACACCATATATTTT.

The chain couples TRBV7-8 to TRBJ1-4; D is undetermined. The length of the CDR3 is 15 residues. V was cut by 1 base and J by 5 bases, with 11 bases left in between. Germline V gene sequence: CDR1 SGHVS, CDR2 FQNEAQ. In nucleotides, the CDR3 is TGTGCCAGCAGCTTAGACGCCCGGGTCAATGAAAAACTGTTTTTT. Translation gives CASSLDARVNEKLFF.

This clonotype was detected ten times or more. This chain links TRBV20-1 with TRBJ2-7; TRBD1 aligns across 7 bases. Germline CDR1 is DFQATT and CDR2 is SNEGSKA (reference sequence). The CDR3 totals 13 residues. The ends lost 3 bases at V and 3 bases at J; junction bases unmatched: 5. This CDR3 reads CSARRDSHYEQYF. The CDR3 nucleotides read TGCAGTGCTAGGAGGGACAGCCACTACGAGCAGTACTTC.

This clonotype was seen many times. This chain joins TRBV14 and TRBJ1-1; D not resolved. The CDR3 sequence is 13 residues long. Deletions cut 0 bases from V and 5 bases from J, with 7 bases between. CDR1 is SGHDN, CDR2 FVKESK, per germline. The CDR3 nucleotides read TGTGCCAGCAGCCAAGAGCGTCGGACTGAAGCTTTCTTT. It translates to CASSQERRTEAFF.

This clonotype was found many times. In nucleotides, the CDR3 is TGCAGTGCTCCCCCGGGAGCTAGCGGGAGAGGAGTCACAGATACGCAGTATTTT. Translated: CSAPPGASGRGVTDTQYF. The genes are TRBV20-1 and TRBJ2-3; 10 bases fit TRBD2. The CDR3 is 18 amino acids. V was pared by 5 bases and J by 2 bases, with 16 bases of the junction left unmatched. CDR1 DFQATT and CDR2 SNEGSKA come from the germline V gene (reference sequence).

V usage is TRBV28 and J usage is TRBJ1-2; 7 nucleotides match TRBD1. The CDR3 has 12 amino acids. Losses at the gene ends were 5 bases for V and 9 bases for J; bases not matched to a gene: 6. Germline V gene sequence: CDR1 MDHEN, CDR2 SYDVKM. CDR3 in DNA: TGTGCCAGCAGTCCTTGGACAGGAAGCTACACCTTC. It translates to CASSPWTGSYTF.

In its sample, this clonotype was seen a few times. The chain carries TRBV7-9 and TRBJ1-1, with TRBD1 identical over 8 bases. V trimming: 5 bases; J trimming: 5 bases; junction bases outside the gene matches: 4. Per germline, CDR1 SEHNR and CDR2 FQNEAQ (reference sequence). The CDR3 is 13 residues long. The CDR3 DNA sequence: TGTGCCAGCAGCGACGGACAGGGTACTGAAGCTTTCTTT. Its protein product is CASSDGQGTEAFF.

This clonotype has just a few counts. The junction shows a germline mismatch at one end, possibly a read error. The chain recombines TRBV15 with TRBJ1-1, with D possibly TRBD1 on 6 matching bases. CDR3 length: 17 residues. The germline V gene encodes CDR1 LNHNV and CDR2 YYDKDF (reference sequence). The CDR3 protein is CTTSREIGQGWYTEAFF. In DNA, the CDR3 is TGTACCACCAGCAGAGAGATCGGGCAGGGGTGGTACACTGAAGCTTTCTTT.

This clonotype was detected only a few times. CDR3 amino acids: CASSPYGGAGAYNEQFF. The CDR3 DNA follows: TGTGCCAGCAGCCCATACGGCGGAGCGGGGGCCTACAATGAGCAGTTCTTC. The rearrangement joins TRBV7-2 to TRBJ2-1, with 8 bases fitting TRBD2. The length of the CDR3 is 17 residues. V lost 5 bases to trimming and J lost 2 bases; unmatched junction nucleotides: 11. Germline V gene data show CDR1 as SGHTA and CDR2 as FQGNSA.

There are a few counts of this clonotype. A single base separates this from a much larger clone, so it may be a read error. The chain recombines TRBV28 with TRBJ2-3; TRBD2 is a possible D gene (7 bases). Between the trimmed V and J ends, which lost 6 bases and 7 bases, there was a span of 20 bases. This CDR3 contains 15 residues. Germline-derived CDR1 and CDR2 are MDHEN and SYDVKM. CDR3 residues: CASREGGRVMNTQYF. In nucleotides, the CDR3 is TGTGCCAGCAGAGAGGGGGGGCGCGTGATGAATACGCAGTATTTT. The full variable domain, in which reference TRBV28 and TRBJ2-3 provide the parts outside the CDR3, is DVKVTQSSRYLVKRTGEKVFLECVQDMDHENMFWYRQDPGLGLRLIYFSYDVKMKEKGDIPEGYSVSREKKERFSLILESASTNQTSMYLCASREGGRVMNTQYFGPGTRLTVL.

In regard to this clonotype: This clone may be a read error of a much larger clone one base away. The V and J genes are TRBV7-2 and TRBJ2-1; 7 nucleotides match TRBD2. With 7 bases clipped from V and 5 bases from J, the junction kept 8 bases outside the gene matches. Germline CDR1 SGHTA, CDR2 FQGNSA. The CDR3 length is 14 residues. CDR3 nucleotide sequence: TGTGCCAGCAACCCCGGGACTACCGACAATGAGCAGTTCTTC. This sequence encodes CASNPGTTDNEQFF.

This clonotype was seen repeatedly, ten times or more. The chain recombines TRBV9 with TRBJ2-7, with TRBD1 as a possible D gene (6 bases). V lost 2 bases to trimming and J lost 5 bases, with 17 bases between them. Per the germline V gene, CDR1 is SGDLS and CDR2 is YYNGEE. The CDR3 runs 15 residues. CDR3 nucleotide sequence: TGTGCCAGCAGCGTCGAAGGGCAGGGGAAGAACGAGCAGTACTTC. Translation gives CASSVEGQGKNEQYF.

This clonotype was observed at least ten times. The chain uses TRBV7-9 and TRBJ1-4, with D possibly matching TRBD1 (6 bases). Trimming took off 7 bases at V and 0 bases at J, with 18 bases between the two ends. The CDR3 is 17 residues long. Germline-derived CDR1 and CDR2 are SEHNR and FQNEAQ (reference sequence). The CDR3 spells CASTPGGQSATNEKLFF. CDR3 coding DNA: TGTGCCAGCACCCCTGGGGGCCAATCTGCAACTAATGAAAAACTGTTTTTT.

This clonotype came up many times. The chain combines TRBV20-1 with TRBJ2-1; 13 bases agree with TRBD2. The germline V gene has CDR1 DFQATT and CDR2 SNEGSKA (reference sequence). This CDR3 region has 14 residues. J gave up 6 bases and V 5 bases, and 4 bases lay outside the gene matches. The CDR3 protein is CSARLAGGVNEQFF. CDR3 in DNA: TGCAGTGCTCGACTAGCGGGAGGTGTCAATGAGCAGTTCTTC.

In its sample, this clonotype was seen many times. This rearrangement joins TRBV6-1 to TRBJ2-2; D possibly corresponds to TRBD2 (5 bases). Germline lookup yields CDR1 MNHNS and CDR2 SASEGT. The CDR3 contains 16 residues. The V gene lost 6 bases and the J gene lost 4 bases, with 18 bases spanning the gap. The CDR3 sequence: CASRPGEGRFTGELFF. In DNA, the CDR3 is TGTGCCAGCAGACCCGGAGAGGGTAGATTCACCGGGGAGCTGTTTTTT.

This clonotype has a handful of counts. The chain recombines TRBV5-1 with TRBJ2-7, with D maybe TRBD1 (6 bases). The CDR3 runs 14 residues. Trimming cost V 3 bases and J 1 base, with 11 bases left between them. Germline V gene sequence: CDR1 SGHRS, CDR2 YFSETQ. CDR3 nucleotides: TGCGCCAGCAGCTGGGAGACAGGATCCTACGAGCAGTACTTC. Residues: CASSWETGSYEQYF.

This clonotype was seen many times. The V and J genes are TRBV7-2 and TRBJ2-2; TRBD2 matches 7 bases. CDR1 is SGHTA and CDR2 is FQGNSA in the germline V gene. The CDR3 is 16 residues long. The V and J ends lost 1 base and 3 bases, in that order; junction bases with no gene match: 5. The CDR3 DNA is TGTGCCAGCAGCTTAGTGGGGGGGTTCGACACCGGGGAGCTGTTTTTT. Its translation is CASSLVGGFDTGELFF.

This clonotype was picked up many times. The chain employs TRBV18 and TRBJ2-2; D is ambiguous. V was pared by 3 bases and J by 2 bases, with 19 bases between. CDR1 is KGHSH, CDR2 LQKENI, per germline. The CDR3 has 18 amino acids. CDR3 DNA sequence: TGTGCCAGCTCACCGTTGGCCTTTGGCCGGTCTAACACCGGGGAGCTGTTTTTT. This sequence encodes CASSPLAFGRSNTGELFF.

This clonotype was counted many times. The chain couples TRBV24-1 to TRBJ2-7; no firm D call. CDR3 size: 14 residues. V dropped 9 bases and J dropped 2 bases, with 16 bases sitting between them. The V gene's germline CDR1 is KGHDR and CDR2 SFDVKD. CDR3 protein: CATPRALAPYEQYF. The CDR3 nucleotides are TGTGCCACCCCTCGAGCCCTTGCCCCCTACGAGCAGTACTTC.

This clonotype was detected many times. The chain carries TRBV20-1 and TRBJ2-1; 14 nucleotides match TRBD2. V lost 0 bases to trimming and J lost 7 bases; unmatched junction nucleotides: 8. Per the germline V gene, CDR1 is DFQATT and CDR2 is SNEGSKA (reference sequence). The CDR3 has 17 amino acids. This chain's CDR3 is CSARDRGTSGSRNEQFF. Written as DNA, the CDR3 is TGCAGTGCTAGAGATAGGGGGACTAGCGGGAGCAGGAATGAGCAGTTCTTC.

V usage is TRBV9 and J usage is TRBJ1-1; maybe TRBD1 (5 bases). The CDR3 sequence is 15 residues long. Germline values: CDR1 SGDLS, CDR2 YYNGEE. Trimming took 6 bases from V and 1 from J, leaving 16 bases between them. CDR3 residues: CASNRGAEQNTEAFF. In DNA, the CDR3 is TGTGCCAGCAACCGTGGGGCAGAGCAGAACACTGAAGCTTTCTTT.

The V gene is TRBV4-1, the J gene TRBJ2-7; no clear D gene. The CDR3 totals 14 residues. CDR1 and CDR2 (germline): MGHRA, YSYEKL. Deletions cut 2 bases from V and 2 bases from J, with 10 bases between. The CDR3 DNA reads TGCGCCAGCAGCCAAACCTCAGACACCTACGAGCAGTACTTC. Translating it yields CASSQTSDTYEQYF.

The genes are TRBV6-2 or TRBV6-3 and TRBJ2-2; 11 positions agree with TRBD2. The CDR3 is made up of 16 amino acids. CDR1 is MNHEY, CDR2 SVGEGT, per germline. The J segment lost 4 bases and the V segment lost 7 bases, leaving 8 bases of the junction unmatched. This CDR3 reads CASNPGLAGPTGELFF. DNA for the CDR3: TGTGCCAGCAACCCCGGACTAGCGGGCCCCACCGGGGAGCTGTTTTTT.

This rearrangement joins TRBV5-1 to TRBJ2-7; weak D call: TRBD2 (6 bases). The V gene's germline CDR1 is SGHRS and CDR2 YFSETQ. Trimming removed 0 bases at V and 5 bases at J, with 12 bases between. This CDR3 comprises 14 residues. The chain's CDR3 is CASSLDGSRDEQYF. CDR3 nucleotides: TGCGCCAGCAGCTTGGACGGGAGCAGGGACGAGCAGTACTTC.

In its sample, this clonotype was seen many times. This chain links TRBV10-3 with TRBJ2-7; a weak D match, TRBD2 (5 bases). The CDR3 totals 11 residues. Trimming stripped 10 bases from V and 5 bases from J, with 12 bases between. Germline V gives CDR1 ENHRY, CDR2 SYGVKD. DNA of the CDR3: TGTGCCACCGAGGGCAGTAACGAGCAGTACTTC. Translation gives CATEGSNEQYF.

This clonotype was counted many times. The chain links TRBV7-9 to TRBJ2-7; the D is unclear. Trimming took off 3 bases at V and 2 bases at J, with 17 bases between the two ends. Germline-derived CDR1 and CDR2 are SEHNR and FQNEAQ (reference sequence). This CDR3 is 16 amino acids long. The CDR3 region has the DNA TGTGCCAGCAGCTTGGGATTCGTGAGCTCACCCTACGAGCAGTACTTC. Translated, it gives CASSLGFVSSPYEQYF. The complete variable domain, with remaining parts taken from reference TRBV7-9 and TRBJ2-7, reads DTGVSQNPRHKITKRGQNVTFRCDPISEHNRLYWYRQTLGQGPEFLTYFQNEAQLEKSRLLSDRFSAERPKGSFSTLEIQRTEQGDSAMYLCASSLGFVSSPYEQYFGPGTRLTVT.

This clonotype was recorded many times. The chain couples TRBV5-1 to TRBJ2-5, with a weak D call TRBD2 (5 bases). Germline V gives CDR1 SGHRS, CDR2 YFSETQ. CDR3 size: 14 residues. The ends were cut back, 3 bases at V and 5 bases at J, with 14 bases in the middle. The CDR3 spells CASSYKEVGETQYF. The CDR3 DNA sequence: TGCGCCAGCAGCTACAAGGAGGTAGGGGAGACCCAGTACTTC. Drawing the rest from reference TRBV5-1 and TRBJ2-5, the complete variable domain is KAGVTQTPRYLIKTRGQQVTLSCSPISGHRSVSWYQQTPGQGLQFLFEYFSETQRNKGNFPGRFSGRQFSNSRSEMNVSTLELGDSALYLCASSYKEVGETQYFGPGTRLLVL.

The table lists this clonotype with many counts. The genes are TRBV29-1 and TRBJ1-2; D call uncertain. Germline V gene data show CDR1 as SQVTM and CDR2 as ANQGSEA. Trimming removed 5 bases at V and 5 bases at J, with 15 bases between. The CDR3 covers 13 residues. CDR3 coding DNA: TGCAGCGTTATGACACCCGCGGGGTATGGCTACACCTTC. Translation: CSVMTPAGYGYTF.

This clonotype was seen a few times. V and J are TRBV7-2 and TRBJ2-1; D call uncertain. Germline CDR1 and CDR2: SGHTA and FQGNSA. Trimming cost V 4 bases and J 2 bases, with 3 bases left between them. The CDR3 runs to 12 residues. The CDR3 spells CASSWTYNEQFF. CDR3 DNA: TGTGCCAGCAGCTGGACCTACAATGAGCAGTTCTTC.

The rearrangement uses TRBV5-1 and TRBJ2-3, with 12 bases lining up with TRBD1. V shed 4 bases and J 7 bases; nucleotides not matched to a gene: 7. Germline V lookup: CDR1 SGHRS, CDR2 YFSETQ. The CDR3 totals 15 residues. CDR3 sequence (DNA): TGCGCCAGCAGCATGGGACAGGGGGCGCGAAATACGCAGTATTTT. Amino acid sequence: CASSMGQGARNTQYF.

There are a few counts of this clonotype. CDR3 nucleotides: TGCAGTCTTGGGGGCTACAATCAGCCCCAGCATTTT. It yields the protein CSLGGYNQPQHF. This chain joins TRBV20-1 and TRBJ1-5; perhaps TRBD1 as D (6 bases). V dropped 8 bases and J dropped 3 bases, with 11 bases sitting between them. The CDR3 sequence is 12 residues long. Germline V CDR1 and CDR2: DFQATT, SNEGSKA (reference sequence).